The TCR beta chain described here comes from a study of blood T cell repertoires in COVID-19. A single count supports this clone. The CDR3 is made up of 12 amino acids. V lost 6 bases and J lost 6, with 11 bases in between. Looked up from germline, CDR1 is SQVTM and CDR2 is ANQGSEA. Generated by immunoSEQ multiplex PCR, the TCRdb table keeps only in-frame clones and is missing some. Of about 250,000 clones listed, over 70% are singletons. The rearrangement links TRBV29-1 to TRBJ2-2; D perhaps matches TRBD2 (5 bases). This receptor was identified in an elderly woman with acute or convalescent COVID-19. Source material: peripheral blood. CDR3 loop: CSVPGLAGELFF. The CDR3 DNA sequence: TGCAGCGTCCCGGGATTGGCCGGGGAGCTGTTTTTT.